This is a list of T cell receptor beta chains from one sample in a study of regulatory T cells in long-lasting Graves disease. TCRdb reprocessed the multiplex PCR reads with MiXCR, giving one entry per CDR3 protein. The data contain about 470,000 distinct CDR3 sequences, more than 12% of them singletons. The sample also formed part of further work on T cells in Graves' hyperthyroidism and ophthalmopathy.

Material: peripheral blood mononuclear cells (PBMCs), obtained at new diagnosis, from a patient treated with antithyroid drugs. Source of these receptors: a woman aged 25-40 years with Graves disease. Each CDR3 is given with its conserved first and last residue. The D gene is left open where the match is weak. Only some rows state a clone size, as once, few, many or a class for expanded clones.

14	TRBJ2-7	TRBV12-3/TRBV12-4	TRBD1	many	TGTGCCAGCAGTAAAGGGGGCGGATCCTACGAGCAGTACTTC	CASSKGGGSYEQYF
19	TRBJ2-7	TRBV28	TRBD2	many	TGTGCCAGCAGCGGGTACACGGGGACTAGCGGGAGAAGTCCCTACGAGCAGTACTTC	CASSGYTGTSGRSPYEQYF
15	TRBJ1-4	TRBV5-1	TRBD1	few	TGCGCCAGTTCCCCCAATGGACAGGGGGACGAAAAACTGTTTTTT	CASSPNGQGDEKLFF
13	TRBJ2-1	TRBV5-6	NA	few	TGTGCCAGCAGCTTCCGGGCAAGTAATGAGCAGTTCTTC	CASSFRASNEQFF
11	TRBJ1-1	TRBV24-1	NA	many	TGTGCCACCACCGAGGGTGCTGAAGCTTTCTTT	CATTEGAEAFF
17	TRBJ2-3	TRBV7-9	TRBD2	many	TGTGCCAGCAGCTTAGACACTAGCGGGAGGGCTGAGGATACGCAGTATTTT	CASSLDTSGRAEDTQYF
14	TRBJ2-1	TRBV20-1	TRBD2	many	TGCAGTGCTAGGCGGACTAGCGGTTACAATGAGCAGTTCTTC	CSARRTSGYNEQFF
13	TRBJ2-7	TRBV5-1	NA	many	TGCGCCAGCAGCCTCGGACACCGAGGCGAGCAGTACTTC	CASSLGHRGEQYF
15	TRBJ2-5	TRBV3-1	TRBD2	many	TGTGCCAGCAGCCCTCGACTAGCGCGCCAAGAGACCCAGTACTTC	CASSPRLARQETQYF
18	TRBJ1-1	TRBV3-1	TRBD1	many	TGTGCCAGCAGCCGCCCAGGGACAGGGGGCGCAAGGAACACTGAAGCTTTCTTT	CASSRPGTGGARNTEAFF
14	TRBJ1-2	TRBV30	NA	few	TGTGCCTGGATAGCCGGACTTCCACACTATGGCTACACCTTC	CAWIAGLPHYGYTF
17	TRBJ2-1	TRBV7-9	NA	NA	TGTGCCAGCAGCTCCCGAAACCCGACTAGCTCCTACAATGAGCAGTTCTTC	CASSSRNPTSSYNEQFF
13	TRBJ2-1	TRBV10-2	TRBD2	many	TGCGCCAGCAGGACTAGCGGATACAATGAGCAGTTCTTC	CASRTSGYNEQFF
13	TRBJ2-1	TRBV12-3/TRBV12-4	NA	many	TGTGCCAGCCTTATAATAGGCTACAATGAGCAGTTCTTC	CASLIIGYNEQFF
15	TRBJ2-5	TRBV24-1	TRBD1	many	TGTGCCACCAGTGAGACCGGGACAGGGATAGAGACCCAGTACTTC	CATSETGTGIETQYF
15	TRBJ2-7	TRBV13	NA	many	TGTGCCAGCAGCACCGGAGGGGGCGTACGCTACGAGCAGTACTTC	CASSTGGGVRYEQYF
15	TRBJ2-5	TRBV20-1	TRBD2	many	TGCAGTGCTGGACGACTAGCGGGCCTCCAAGAGACCCAGTACTTC	CSAGRLAGLQETQYF
14	TRBJ2-1	TRBV7-2	TRBD2	many	TGTGCCAGCAGCGAGGGACTAGCGTACAATGAGCAGTTCTTC	CASSEGLAYNEQFF
15	TRBJ1-1	TRBV7-9	NA	NA	TGTGCCAGCAGCTTTGCCGGGACGGCGAACACTGAAGCTTTCTTT	CASSFAGTANTEAFF
14	TRBJ1-5	TRBV20-1	NA	NA	TGCAGTGCTAGTGTCCCAGGGAAGAGCCAGCCCCAGCATTTT	CSASVPGKSQPQHF
16	TRBJ2-5	TRBV5-1	TRBD2	NA	TGCGCCAGCAGCGATAATAGCGGGAGAAGGGGAGAGACCCAGTACTTC	CASSDNSGRRGETQYF
13	TRBJ2-5	TRBV7-8	TRBD2	NA	TGTGCCAGCAGCTTATACGGGAGGGAGACCCAGTACTTC	CASSLYGRETQYF
13	TRBJ1-2	TRBV7-9	NA	NA	TGTGCCAGCAGCTTAGCACCGGACTATGGCTACACCTTC	CASSLAPDYGYTF
14	TRBJ1-5	TRBV29-1	TRBD1	few	TGCAGCGTCCTGACAGGGGGCGGGGGTCAGCCCCAGCATTTT	CSVLTGGGGQPQHF
15	TRBJ1-2	TRBV5-1	TRBD1	many	TGCGCCAGCAGCTCACAGGGGGTCGGCTCCTATGGCTACACCTTC	CASSSQGVGSYGYTF
15	TRBJ2-1	TRBV5-6	NA	many	TGTGCCAGCACCCTAGGTATCGGTACCTACAATGAGCAGTTCTTC	CASTLGIGTYNEQFF
14	TRBJ2-5	TRBV6-1	TRBD1	many	TGTGCCAGCAGTCTGGGGACAGGGAGAGAGACCCAGTACTTC	CASSLGTGRETQYF
12	TRBJ1-2	TRBV20-1	NA	many	TGCAGTGCTAGAGATCCTCTTTATGGCTACACCTTC	CSARDPLYGYTF
13	TRBJ2-5	TRBV12-3/TRBV12-4	NA	few	TGTGCCAGCAGTTTCAACAGGAGGGAGACCCAGTACTTC	CASSFNRRETQYF
16	TRBJ2-1	TRBV11-2	TRBD2	many	TGTGCCAGCAGCTCGCTAGCGGGAGGGCCCTACAATGAGCAGTTCTTC	CASSSLAGGPYNEQFF
13	TRBJ2-7	TRBV6-1	TRBD1	many	TGTGCCAGCAGCGGACAGGGGAGGAGCGAGCAGTACTTC	CASSGQGRSEQYF
13	TRBJ1-1	TRBV24-1	NA	many	TGTGCCACCAGTGACAGGTTGAACACTGAAGCTTTCTTT	CATSDRLNTEAFF
15	TRBJ2-6	TRBV5-1	NA	many	TGCGCCAGCCGCCAGCGTTACTCTGGGGCCAACGTCCTGACTTTC	CASRQRYSGANVLTF
12	TRBJ2-7	TRBV11-2	NA	many	TGTGCCAGCAGCTCCGCCCTCTACGAGCAGTACTTC	CASSSALYEQYF
11	TRBJ2-7	TRBV6-1	NA	NA	TGTGCCAGCAGCTCCGGGGTCAAGCAGTACTTC	CASSSGVKQYF
15	TRBJ1-2	TRBV11-2	TRBD1	many	TGTGCCAGCAGCCCGCGGGACAGCGTTAACTATGGCTACACCTTC	CASSPRDSVNYGYTF
18	TRBJ2-1	TRBV25-1	TRBD2	few	TGTGCCAGCAGTGAATTAGGGAAAAGCGGGAGGGCCGTCAATGAGCAGTTCTTC	CASSELGKSGRAVNEQFF
15	TRBJ2-7	TRBV15	NA	many	TGTGCCACCAGCAGAGATCTCGGGACCTCCTACGAGCAGTACTTC	CATSRDLGTSYEQYF
14	TRBJ2-5	TRBV2	TRBD1	NA	TGTGCCAGCAGTAGAAGGGGGCTGCAAGAGACCCAGTACTTC	CASSRRGLQETQYF
14	TRBJ2-5	TRBV12-3/TRBV12-4	NA	many	TGTGCCAGCAGTTTAGCAGTGGGGGCGGAGACCCAGTACTTC	CASSLAVGAETQYF
14	TRBJ2-2	TRBV12-3/TRBV12-4	NA	many	TGTGCCAGCAGGAGGGGTTTTAGCACCGGGGAGCTGTTTTTT	CASRRGFSTGELFF
16	TRBJ2-1	TRBV20-1	TRBD2	NA	TGCAGTGCTAGAGCCCTGGGACTAGCGGGAGTGAATGAGCAGTTCTTC	CSARALGLAGVNEQFF
16	TRBJ2-2	TRBV12-3/TRBV12-4	TRBD2	NA	TGTGCCAGCAACCCTAGCGGGAGGGGCAACACCGGGGAGCTGTTTTTT	CASNPSGRGNTGELFF